Included here is one T cell receptor (beta chain) sequence, with context. The data belong to a study of blood T cell repertoires in COVID-19. As for the study in general: Both acute and convalescent COVID-19 samples were obtained from the United States, Italy and Spain. T cells, B-cell-depleted T cells, or PBMCs supplied cDNA or gDNA.

The CDR3 length is 16 residues. J was trimmed by 6 bases and V by 6 bases; bases with no gene match: 10. Germline CDR1 is MNHNY and CDR2 is SVGAGI (reference sequence). Data came from immunoSEQ multiplex PCR; TCRdb stores just in-frame clones and leaves some out. This table has 95,000 to 150,000 clones, about nine tenths appearing once. The clonotype comes from a man in his forties or fifties with acute or convalescent COVID-19. The V call is TRBV6-6, the J call TRBJ2-2; 10 bases match TRBD2. The source material was peripheral blood. CDR3 nucleotides: TGTGCCAGCAGAAACTTAGGACTAGCGGACGCCGGGGAGCTGTTTTTT. Protein sequence: CASRNLGLADAGELFF.